The following is a T cell receptor beta chain sequence with its context. This clone was found a few times. Its antigen has not been determined. No qualities accompany the bases; no much larger clone lies one base away. The patients had resection in Japan or China between about 2013 and 2017. Histologic diagnosis of each case was confirmed independently by two lung cancer pathologists on H&E slides. FFPE tissue was used for DNA isolation with the AllPrep DNA/RNA FFPE Kit. These data belong to a study of immune evolution from preneoplasia to lung adenocarcinoma (dated by TCRdb to the early 2020s). Describing the broader study: Immune contexture across lung adenocarcinoma precursors and invasive adenocarcinoma was profiled using immune gene expression, TCR sequencing and multiplex immunofluorescence. Sample size was based on specimen availability rather than a prior power calculation. The study reported that some 100 samples were used for TCR sequencing. A total of roughly 51 patients with pulmonary nodules who underwent surgical resection were included in the overall cohort. Resected precursor lesions (AAH, AIS, MIA) and invasive adenocarcinomas were each compared against paired morphologically normal lung tissue. TCR sequencing data came from roughly 51 patients. The immune data were integrated with whole exome sequencing and methylation data obtained from the same cohort of nodules. POLYSOLVER was used to infer Class I HLA alleles from exome data, while LOHHLA was used to detect allele-specific HLA loss.

The immunoSEQ hsTCRbeta Kit was used to sequence TCR beta CDR3 regions from DNA. On the authors' methods: The ImmunoSEQ Analyzer was used to analyse the TCR sequencing data. T cell clonality was defined as 1 minus Pielou's evenness, as computed on productive rearrangements. T cell diversity was measured with the inverse Simpson index on productive templates. T cell density was TCR beta template counts normalized to usable DNA, estimated by amplifying and sequencing housekeeping genes. TCR metrics were compared across histologic stages using two-sided Kruskal-Wallis tests. TCRdb carries this immuneACCESS record with in-frame sequences only. Its versions omit some clonotypes, under half of them owing to an unresolved V gene in the studies checked, with the rest unexplained. V and J calls and clone size come straight from that table; D and trimming were deduced from the DNA. For this sample the table gives around 3,000 clones, of which more than 75% were detected only once. Around 8.4% of the sample rests with the top ten.

V is shortened by 1 base, J by 0 bases, and the region joining them spans 7 bases. Via the germline V gene, CDR1 is SNHLY and CDR2 FYNNEI. The CDR3 has 15 amino acids, counting the end cysteine and phenylalanine. CDR3 DNA only is kept here, 45 bases in frame from base 1. The investigation overall reported the following: The highest clonality was observed in normal lung, whereas higher T cell density and diversity but lower clonality appeared to be present in later-stage lesions. Findings were based on association rather than direct causation; larger cohorts with long-term follow-up and longitudinal biopsies were deemed needed. Top T cell clone frequencies were highest in normal lung and appeared to decrease progressively from AAH through AIS, MIA and invasive adenocarcinoma. Because every patient came from Japan and China, how well the results apply to Western populations was uncertain.

The receptor chain draws on TRBV2 and TRBJ2-4; the D gene assignment is ambiguous. Input material: FFPE adjacent normal lung tissue. The TCR originated in a person aged 55 to 79 with lung adenocarcinoma. The CDR3 reads as follows: CASSEGLVAKNIQYF. The nucleotide sequence is given as TGTGCCAGCAGTGAAGGTCTTGTAGCCAAAAACATTCAGTACTTC.